This TCR beta chain was observed in a study of blood T cells in healthy people across ages. Germline CDR1 LNHNV, CDR2 YYDKDF (reference sequence). This CDR3 contains 18 residues. Trimming cost V 1 base and J 2 bases, with 20 bases left between them. Sample-barcoded 5' priming and a J-beta primer mix drove a second PCR of about 6 to 11 cycles. Using its own MiXCR run on the 5' RACE reads, TCRdb lists one record per CDR3 protein. The sample has more than 750,000 distinct CDR3 sequences; around 29% are singletons. The same data also contributed to another study, on T cells of mothers and their children.

Material: blood. This clonotype originated in a woman aged 35 to 49 in good health. The chain has TRBV15 and TRBJ2-5; D call uncertain. CDR3 nucleotide sequence: TGTGCCACCAGCAGAGGGGTCGGGTCTCGCGGAGTACAAGAGACCCAGTACTTC. It is translated as CATSRGVGSRGVQETQYF.